The rows below give T cell receptor beta chains drawn from one sample of a study of beta chain features in type 1 diabetes. The repertoire was sequenced with immunoSEQ multiplex PCR; TCRdb's copy has only in-frame clones and lacks some. The sample holds about 360,000 clones; 10% to 15% are singletons and the top ten take more than 0.015%. Sequenced sample: naive CD4+ T cells from blood. The source of these receptors is a man aged 18-30 years in good health. Both conserved end residues are part of each CDR3. A D gene is named only where the DNA matches it firmly. Size tells how often a clone was seen (once, few, many) or the class of an expanded clone, and some rows leave it out.

len: 14; j_gene: TRBJ1-1; v_gene: TRBV2; abundance: few; d_gene: .; CDR3nt: TGTGCCAGCTCTAGTAGACCCGCGAACACTGAAGCTTTCTTT; CDR3aa: CASSSRPANTEAFF
len: 17; j_gene: TRBJ2-1; v_gene: TRBV9; abundance: .; d_gene: .; CDR3nt: TGTGCCAGCAGCGAACATGCGGGGCGGAGCTCCTACAATGAGCAGTTCTTC; CDR3aa: CASSEHAGRSSYNEQFF
len: 14; j_gene: TRBJ2-3; v_gene: TRBV25-1; abundance: few; d_gene: TRBD1; CDR3nt: TGTGCCAGCAGGCGACAGGGGGACACAGATACGCAGTATTTT; CDR3aa: CASRRQGDTDTQYF
len: 17; j_gene: TRBJ2-6; v_gene: TRBV7-9; abundance: few; d_gene: .; CDR3nt: TGTGCCAGCAGCGTCTGGGACACCGGATCTGGGGCCAACGTCCTGACTTTC; CDR3aa: CASSVWDTGSGANVLTF
len: 17; j_gene: TRBJ2-3; v_gene: TRBV5-1; abundance: .; d_gene: TRBD2; CDR3nt: TGCGCCAGCAGGGCACTAGCGGGGGTAATCCACACAGATACGCAGTATTTT; CDR3aa: CASRALAGVIHTDTQYF
len: 15; j_gene: TRBJ2-3; v_gene: TRBV6-5; abundance: .; d_gene: TRBD2; CDR3nt: TGTGCCAGCAGCCAACCGGGACTAGTCACAGATACGCAGTATTTT; CDR3aa: CASSQPGLVTDTQYF
len: 16; j_gene: TRBJ2-5; v_gene: TRBV30; abundance: .; d_gene: TRBD2; CDR3nt: TGTGCCTGGAGTTTGACTAGCGGGAGGTCCCCCGGGACCCAGTACTTC; CDR3aa: CAWSLTSGRSPGTQYF
len: 14; j_gene: TRBJ2-1; v_gene: TRBV4-2; abundance: .; d_gene: TRBD2; CDR3nt: TGTGCCAGCAGCCAAGTGACTAGCGACAATGAGCAGTTCTTC; CDR3aa: CASSQVTSDNEQFF
len: 18; j_gene: TRBJ2-5; v_gene: TRBV7-2; abundance: .; d_gene: TRBD2; CDR3nt: TGTGCCAGCAGCTCAGGGACTAGCGGGAGGGAGGTGGGGGAGACCCAGTACTTC; CDR3aa: CASSSGTSGREVGETQYF
len: 15; j_gene: TRBJ1-4; v_gene: TRBV9; abundance: .; d_gene: .; CDR3nt: TGTGCCAGCTTAGTCGGGGATGCAACTAATGAAAAACTGTTTTTT; CDR3aa: CASLVGDATNEKLFF
len: 15; j_gene: TRBJ2-1; v_gene: TRBV5-1; abundance: .; d_gene: TRBD2; CDR3nt: TGCGCCAGCAGCCGCGGGACTAGGGTCGACAATGAGCAGTTCTTC; CDR3aa: CASSRGTRVDNEQFF
len: 14; j_gene: TRBJ2-7; v_gene: TRBV9; abundance: .; d_gene: TRBD2; CDR3nt: TGTGCCAGCAGCGCAGCGGGACCCTCTCGGGAGCAGTACTTC; CDR3aa: CASSAAGPSREQYF
len: 13; j_gene: TRBJ1-1; v_gene: TRBV19; abundance: few; d_gene: TRBD1; CDR3nt: TGTGCCAGTAGTACGAGACAGGGAATAGAAGCTTTCTTT; CDR3aa: CASSTRQGIEAFF
len: 13; j_gene: TRBJ2-7; v_gene: TRBV28; abundance: few; d_gene: .; CDR3nt: TGTGCCAGCAGTGGGGGGATTACCTACGAGCAGTACTTC; CDR3aa: CASSGGITYEQYF
len: 17; j_gene: TRBJ2-1; v_gene: TRBV19; abundance: .; d_gene: TRBD2; CDR3nt: TGTGCCAGTAGAGGGACTAGCGGATCCGGGTCCTACAATGAGCAGTTCTTC; CDR3aa: CASRGTSGSGSYNEQFF
len: 13; j_gene: TRBJ2-7; v_gene: TRBV28; abundance: few; d_gene: TRBD1; CDR3nt: TGTGCCAGCAGACGGGACAGTATGTACGAGCAGTACTTC; CDR3aa: CASRRDSMYEQYF
len: 15; j_gene: TRBJ2-3; v_gene: TRBV6-1; abundance: few; d_gene: TRBD2; CDR3nt: TGTGCCAGCAGGAGGACTAGCGGGGGGGCGAATACGCAGTATTTT; CDR3aa: CASRRTSGGANTQYF
len: 16; j_gene: TRBJ2-2; v_gene: TRBV18; abundance: .; d_gene: .; CDR3nt: TGTGCCAGCTCACCCTCACAGGCCACGAACACCGGGGAGCTGTTTTTT; CDR3aa: CASSPSQATNTGELFF
len: 15; j_gene: TRBJ1-2; v_gene: TRBV18; abundance: .; d_gene: TRBD1; CDR3nt: TGTGCCAGCTCCCCCACATCCAGGACAGGGAATGGCTACACCTTC; CDR3aa: CASSPTSRTGNGYTF
len: 16; j_gene: TRBJ2-7; v_gene: TRBV28; abundance: few; d_gene: TRBD2; CDR3nt: TGTGCCAGCAGTGCCCCGGGACTAGCGGGACTATACGAGCAGTACTTC; CDR3aa: CASSAPGLAGLYEQYF
len: 16; j_gene: TRBJ1-3; v_gene: TRBV4-3; abundance: few; d_gene: .; CDR3nt: TGCGCCAGCAGCCAAGGGATGTGGGGGCTTGGAAACACCATATATTTT; CDR3aa: CASSQGMWGLGNTIYF
len: 14; j_gene: TRBJ1-5; v_gene: TRBV2; abundance: once; d_gene: TRBD1; CDR3nt: TGTGCCAGCACAGGGGGGCTTGGCAATCAGCCCCAGCATTTT; CDR3aa: CASTGGLGNQPQHF
len: 15; j_gene: TRBJ1-1; v_gene: TRBV7-2; abundance: few; d_gene: TRBD1; CDR3nt: TGTGCCAGCAGCTTAGCAAACAGGGGGCGGACTGAAGCTTTCTTT; CDR3aa: CASSLANRGRTEAFF
len: 17; j_gene: TRBJ2-2; v_gene: TRBV18; abundance: .; d_gene: TRBD1; CDR3nt: TGTGCCAGCTCACGCACCCCGGGACAGGAACTCACCGGGGAGCTGTTTTTT; CDR3aa: CASSRTPGQELTGELFF
len: 15; j_gene: TRBJ2-1; v_gene: TRBV27; abundance: .; d_gene: .; CDR3nt: TGTGCCAGCAGTTCGCACGGACTGAGTCCCTATGAGCAGTTCTTC; CDR3aa: CASSSHGLSPYEQFF
len: 15; j_gene: TRBJ2-7; v_gene: TRBV30; abundance: .; d_gene: TRBD1; CDR3nt: TGTGCCTGGAAACCCGACCGGACAGGGGGCTACGAGCAGTACTTC; CDR3aa: CAWKPDRTGGYEQYF
len: 13; j_gene: TRBJ2-7; v_gene: TRBV6-6; abundance: few; d_gene: TRBD2; CDR3nt: TGTGCCACCTTACTAGCGGGAGCTTACGAGCAGTACTTC; CDR3aa: CATLLAGAYEQYF
len: 12; j_gene: TRBJ2-7; v_gene: TRBV7-2; abundance: .; d_gene: .; CDR3nt: TGTGCCAGCAGCTTCGGGGACTACGAGCAGTACTTC; CDR3aa: CASSFGDYEQYF
len: 14; j_gene: TRBJ2-1; v_gene: TRBV6-5; abundance: .; d_gene: TRBD2; CDR3nt: TGTGCCAGCAGTCCGGGACTAGCGTTAAATGAGCAGTTCTTC; CDR3aa: CASSPGLALNEQFF
len: 15; j_gene: TRBJ2-2; v_gene: TRBV11-2; abundance: .; d_gene: .; CDR3nt: TGTGCCAGCAGCTTAGTAGCGGCTAACACCGGGGAGCTGTTTTTT; CDR3aa: CASSLVAANTGELFF
len: 13; j_gene: TRBJ2-5; v_gene: TRBV27; abundance: few; d_gene: .; CDR3nt: TGTGCCAGCAGTTTAGGTGGCGGATGGACCCAGTACTTC; CDR3aa: CASSLGGGWTQYF
len: 15; j_gene: TRBJ1-2; v_gene: TRBV28; abundance: .; d_gene: TRBD1; CDR3nt: TGTGCCAGCACCCTCTACAGGGGGACTCACTATGGCTACACCTTC; CDR3aa: CASTLYRGTHYGYTF
len: 13; j_gene: TRBJ1-1; v_gene: TRBV6-1; abundance: few; d_gene: .; CDR3nt: TGTGCCAGCAGGATGGGAGTGAACACTGAAGCTTTCTTT; CDR3aa: CASRMGVNTEAFF
len: 14; j_gene: TRBJ1-5; v_gene: TRBV29-1; abundance: .; d_gene: TRBD1; CDR3nt: TGCAGCGTAAAAGGACAGGGAATAGATCAGCCCCAGCATTTT; CDR3aa: CSVKGQGIDQPQHF
len: 13; j_gene: TRBJ2-5; v_gene: TRBV6-4; abundance: few; d_gene: .; CDR3nt: TGTGCCAGCAGTGACTCGATTCGGGGGACCCAGTACTTC; CDR3aa: CASSDSIRGTQYF
len: 13; j_gene: TRBJ2-7; v_gene: TRBV30; abundance: few; d_gene: TRBD1; CDR3nt: TGTGCCTGGAGTGGACAGGGGGCGCGGGAGCAGTACTTC; CDR3aa: CAWSGQGAREQYF
len: 14; j_gene: TRBJ1-1; v_gene: TRBV5-1; abundance: .; d_gene: .; CDR3nt: TGCGCCAGCAGCTTGGCAGGTTTCAACACTGAAGCTTTCTTT; CDR3aa: CASSLAGFNTEAFF
len: 15; j_gene: TRBJ2-5; v_gene: TRBV5-6; abundance: .; d_gene: TRBD2; CDR3nt: TGTGCCAGCAGCTTGGGGCGGGGGGGACAAGAGACCCAGTACTTC; CDR3aa: CASSLGRGGQETQYF
len: 15; j_gene: TRBJ2-7; v_gene: TRBV28; abundance: .; d_gene: TRBD1; CDR3nt: TGTGCCAGCAGACCGCATGACAGGGGGAACTACGAGCAGTACTTC; CDR3aa: CASRPHDRGNYEQYF
len: 12; j_gene: TRBJ1-4; v_gene: TRBV5-1; abundance: few; d_gene: .; CDR3nt: TGCGCCAGCAGCTTGGGAGGTGAAAAACTGTTTTTT; CDR3aa: CASSLGGEKLFF
len: 16; j_gene: TRBJ2-7; v_gene: TRBV15; abundance: few; d_gene: TRBD2; CDR3nt: TGTGCCACCAGCAGTCCCGTTAGCGGGAGTGCCTACGAGCAGTACTTC; CDR3aa: CATSSPVSGSAYEQYF
len: 15; j_gene: TRBJ2-3; v_gene: TRBV28; abundance: once; d_gene: .; CDR3nt: TGTGCCAGCAGTTTACTGGGAGGAGGGGCAGATACGCAGTATTTT; CDR3aa: CASSLLGGGADTQYF
len: 16; j_gene: TRBJ1-6; v_gene: TRBV11-2; abundance: few; d_gene: .; CDR3nt: TGTGCCAGCAGCACCACACGGGGGGAGATGGGTTCACCCCTCCACTTT; CDR3aa: CASSTTRGEMGSPLHF
len: 15; j_gene: TRBJ2-7; v_gene: TRBV7-8; abundance: few; d_gene: TRBD2; CDR3nt: TGTGCCAGCAGCTGGTCTAGCGGGAGGGCCTACGAGCAGTACTTC; CDR3aa: CASSWSSGRAYEQYF
len: 16; j_gene: TRBJ2-7; v_gene: TRBV15; abundance: .; d_gene: TRBD1; CDR3nt: TGTGCCACCAGCAGAGCGATCCGGGACAGATCCTACGAGCAGTACTTC; CDR3aa: CATSRAIRDRSYEQYF
len: 14; j_gene: TRBJ2-5; v_gene: TRBV10-3; abundance: .; d_gene: .; CDR3nt: TGTGCCATCAGTGCTAGCGGAGGGGGAGAGACCCAGTACTTC; CDR3aa: CAISASGGGETQYF
len: 14; j_gene: TRBJ1-1; v_gene: TRBV9; abundance: .; d_gene: .; CDR3nt: TGTGCCAGCAGCGGAAGGGAGTTGAACACTGAAGCTTTCTTT; CDR3aa: CASSGRELNTEAFF
len: 17; j_gene: TRBJ2-6; v_gene: TRBV19; abundance: .; d_gene: .; CDR3nt: TGTGCCAGTACCCTCGGGACGCCGGGGGTAGGGGCCAACGTCCTGACTTTC; CDR3aa: CASTLGTPGVGANVLTF
len: 15; j_gene: TRBJ2-7; v_gene: TRBV7-2; abundance: few; d_gene: TRBD2; CDR3nt: TGTGCCAGCAGCGTAGCGACTAGCGTGTACTACGAGCAGTACTTC; CDR3aa: CASSVATSVYYEQYF
len: 14; j_gene: TRBJ1-4; v_gene: TRBV15; abundance: few; d_gene: TRBD1; CDR3nt: TGTGCCACCAGCATCAGACAGGGTGCCGAAAAACTGTTTTTT; CDR3aa: CATSIRQGAEKLFF
len: 18; j_gene: TRBJ1-4; v_gene: TRBV7-6; abundance: few; d_gene: TRBD1; CDR3nt: TGTGCCAGCAGCTCCCGTCGGGGCAGGGGGAGGATTAATGAAAAACTGTTTTTT; CDR3aa: CASSSRRGRGRINEKLFF
len: 15; j_gene: TRBJ2-3; v_gene: TRBV9; abundance: .; d_gene: .; CDR3nt: TGTGCCAGCAGCGTAGGGGTCGGGATTACAGATACGCAGTATTTT; CDR3aa: CASSVGVGITDTQYF
len: 15; j_gene: TRBJ1-2; v_gene: TRBV25-1; abundance: few; d_gene: .; CDR3nt: TGTGCCAGCAGTGAGGGACGGGAGAACCACTATGGCTACACCTTC; CDR3aa: CASSEGRENHYGYTF
len: 14; j_gene: TRBJ1-6; v_gene: TRBV30; abundance: few; d_gene: .; CDR3nt: TGTGCCTGGCTCGGACAGTCGGGCGATTCACCCCTCCACTTT; CDR3aa: CAWLGQSGDSPLHF
len: 15; j_gene: TRBJ2-7; v_gene: TRBV6-5; abundance: .; d_gene: TRBD2; CDR3nt: TGTGCCAGCAGTGGGACTAGCGGGGGGTCCTACGAGCAGTACTTC; CDR3aa: CASSGTSGGSYEQYF
len: 15; j_gene: TRBJ2-5; v_gene: TRBV2; abundance: once; d_gene: TRBD2; CDR3nt: TGTGCCAGCAGCGCACTAGCGGGAGAGGGAGAGACCCAGTACTTC; CDR3aa: CASSALAGEGETQYF
len: 17; j_gene: TRBJ2-5; v_gene: TRBV11-2; abundance: few; d_gene: TRBD2; CDR3nt: TGTGCCAGCAGCTTAGGAGTCCTAGCGGGCCTTAAGGAGACCCAGTACTTC; CDR3aa: CASSLGVLAGLKETQYF
len: 14; j_gene: TRBJ2-1; v_gene: TRBV30; abundance: few; d_gene: .; CDR3nt: TGTGCCTGGAGTGTCCAACAAGCCTACAATGAGCAGTTCTTC; CDR3aa: CAWSVQQAYNEQFF